This T cell receptor beta chain was recovered during a study of cytomegalovirus exposure and HLA in healthy donors. Study context: Previous work identified roughly 110 million unique TCR beta sequences from around 170 million T cells.

Primers for the PCR totalled 60 Vbeta and 13 Jbeta. Generated by immunoSEQ multiplex PCR, the TCRdb table keeps only in-frame clones and is missing some. The data show roughly 160,000 clones, with around 75% seen just once and about 7.7% held by the top ten. Samples came from healthy bone marrow donors. This clone was seen more than once but under ten times. Antigen unknown. Overall study results and limits: Across donors, most TCRs were seen rarely, yet some public ones were widespread.

The CDR3 loop spans 18 amino acids. CDR1 is MGHRA and CDR2 is YSYEKL in the germline V gene. Trimming removed 2 bases at V and 2 bases at J, with 19 bases between. Material for sequencing was PBMCs. The clonotype was recovered from a woman aged 35 to 49 in good health and CMV-seropositive. The chain employs TRBV4-1 and TRBJ1-3; no firm D call. The CDR3 bases are TGCGCCAGCAGCCAAAGGGTGGGAGGTACCGGACCTGGAAACACCATATATTTT. Amino acids: CASSQRVGGTGPGNTIYF.